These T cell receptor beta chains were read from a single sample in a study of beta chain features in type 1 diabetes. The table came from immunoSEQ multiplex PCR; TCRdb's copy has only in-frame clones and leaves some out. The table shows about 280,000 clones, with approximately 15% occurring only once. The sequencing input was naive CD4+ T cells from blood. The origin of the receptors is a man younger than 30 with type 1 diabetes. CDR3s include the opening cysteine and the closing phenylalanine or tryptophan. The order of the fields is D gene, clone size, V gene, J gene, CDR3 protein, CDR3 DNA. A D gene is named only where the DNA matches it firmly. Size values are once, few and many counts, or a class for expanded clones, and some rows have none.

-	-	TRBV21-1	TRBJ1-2	CASSSSSYGYTF	TGTGCCAGCAGCAGCAGTTCCTATGGCTACACCTTC
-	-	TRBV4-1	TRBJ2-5	CASSQAGLQETQYF	TGCGCCAGCAGCCAAGCCGGTCTCCAAGAGACCCAGTACTTC
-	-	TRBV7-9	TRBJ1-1	CASSLGTQGNTEAFF	TGTGCCAGCAGCTTAGGGACCCAGGGGAACACTGAAGCTTTCTTT
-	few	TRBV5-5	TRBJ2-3	CASSSTTDTQYF	TGTGCCAGCAGCTCCACAACAGATACGCAGTATTTT
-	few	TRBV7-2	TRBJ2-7	CASSLAQGFGEQYF	TGTGCCAGCAGCTTAGCACAGGGATTTGGGGAGCAGTACTTC
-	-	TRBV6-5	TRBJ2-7	CASSYQQEPPHEQYF	TGTGCCAGCAGTTACCAACAGGAACCCCCTCACGAGCAGTACTTC
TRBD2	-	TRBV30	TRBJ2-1	CAWSRGTSFSYNEQFF	TGTGCCTGGAGTCGGGGGACTAGTTTCTCCTACAATGAGCAGTTCTTC
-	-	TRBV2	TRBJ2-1	CASSALYNEQFF	TGTGCCAGCAGTGCCCTTTACAATGAGCAGTTCTTC
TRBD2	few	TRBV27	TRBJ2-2	CASTERGLRPGELFF	TGTGCCAGCACCGAGCGGGGCCTTCGGCCCGGGGAGCTGTTTTTT
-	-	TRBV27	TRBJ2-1	CAIPEAEQFF	TGTGCCATCCCCGAGGCTGAGCAGTTCTTC
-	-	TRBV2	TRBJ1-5	CASSPVEVVGNQPQHF	TGTGCCAGCAGCCCCGTTGAGGTCGTCGGCAATCAGCCCCAGCATTTT
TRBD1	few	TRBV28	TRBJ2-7	CASSRSGTGEDEQYF	TGTGCCAGCAGCCGATCCGGGACAGGGGAGGACGAGCAGTACTTC
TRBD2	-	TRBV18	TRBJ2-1	CASSPPLAGGWEFF	TGTGCCAGCTCACCACCGCTGGCGGGAGGATGGGAGTTCTTC
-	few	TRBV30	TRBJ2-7	CAWKRGLRWGEQYF	TGTGCCTGGAAGAGGGGACTCCGTTGGGGCGAGCAGTACTTC
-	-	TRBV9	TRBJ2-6	CASSFSQRRGSTLGANVLTF	TGTGCCAGCAGCTTCTCCCAGCGCCGGGGGTCAACTTTAGGGGCCAACGTCCTGACTTTC
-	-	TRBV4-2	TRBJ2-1	CASSQAGGGTDEQFF	TGTGCCAGCAGCCAAGCGGGGGGCGGGACTGATGAGCAGTTCTTC
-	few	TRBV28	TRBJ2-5	CASSVGQPSTQYF	TGTGCCAGCAGTGTAGGCCAGCCTAGCACCCAGTACTTC
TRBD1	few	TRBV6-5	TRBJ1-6	CASSHDRGRAPLHF	TGTGCCAGCAGTCATGACAGGGGAAGGGCACCCCTCCACTTT
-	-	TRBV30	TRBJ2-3	CAWSVADGDTQYF	TGTGCCTGGAGTGTAGCGGATGGGGATACGCAGTATTTT
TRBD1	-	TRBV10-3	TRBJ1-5	CAISDYGQGQPQHF	TGTGCCATCAGTGATTATGGACAGGGGCAGCCCCAGCATTTT